A selection of T cell receptor beta chains follows, all from one sample in a study of human T cells and chemical hapten exposure. TCRdb re-called the RACE reads through MiXCR, storing one row per CDR3 protein. This table has about 14,000 distinct CDR3 sequences, less than 20% appearing once. The specimen comprised whole blood, sampled in connection with sensitization to the hapten diphenylcyclopropenone (DPC). Receptors were obtained from a woman in her thirties with alopecia areata. Some clones in this sample may be carry-over from other donors' samples. Both conserved end residues are part of each CDR3. A D gene is named only where the DNA matches it firmly. Not all rows give a size; the values are once, few, many and, for expanded clones, a class.

>TRBJ2-5|TRBV14|.|.
CASSLSTISGTQYF
TGTGCCAGCAGCCTGTCGACTATTTCCGGGACCCAGTACTTC
>TRBJ1-6|TRBV4-2|.|many
CASSQDGQLNSPLHF
TGTGCCAGCAGCCAAGATGGGCAGCTAAATTCACCCCTCCACTTT
>TRBJ2-2|TRBV20-1|TRBD1|many
CSARPGTGETGELFF
TGCAGTGCTAGACCCGGGACAGGGGAAACCGGGGAGCTGTTTTTT
>TRBJ2-3|TRBV7-9|.|.
CASSKYPDAADTQYF
TGTGCCAGCAGCAAATACCCGGACGCCGCAGATACGCAGTATTTT
>TRBJ1-4|TRBV20-1|TRBD1|.
CSTPGQNNEKLFF
TGCAGTACTCCGGGACAGAACAATGAAAAACTGTTTTTT
>TRBJ1-1|TRBV28|.|.
CASRRTEAFF
TGTGCCAGCAGACGGACTGAAGCTTTCTTT
>TRBJ1-5|TRBV7-8|.|many
CASSPLGLGTGQPQHF
TGTGCCAGCAGCCCCTTAGGGCTCGGGACGGGTCAGCCCCAGCATTTT
>TRBJ2-3|TRBV11-2|.|.
CASSPSPGPDTQYF
TGTGCCAGCAGCCCCTCCCCAGGGCCAGATACGCAGTATTTT
>TRBJ2-5|TRBV19|.|once
CASRTGQETQYF
TGTGCCAGTAGAACGGGTCAAGAGACCCAGTACTTC
>TRBJ2-2|TRBV12-3/TRBV12-4|.|many
CASSSYKTGELFF
TGTGCCAGCAGTTCCTATAAAACCGGGGAGCTGTTTTTT
>TRBJ2-3|TRBV15|.|few
CATSRTLNPTDTQYF
TGTGCCACCAGCAGAACCCTAAATCCCACAGATACGCAGTATTTT
>TRBJ2-3|TRBV13|TRBD2|medium-sized
CASSLLAGGPTDTQYF
TGTGCCAGCAGCTTACTAGCGGGAGGTCCCACAGATACGCAGTATTTT
>TRBJ2-1|TRBV12-5|.|medium-sized
CASGLSNSYNEQFF
TGTGCTAGTGGTTTATCGAACTCCTACAATGAGCAGTTCTTC
>TRBJ2-1|TRBV29-1|TRBD2|many
CSVGRTSGVSYNEQFF
TGCAGCGTTGGAAGGACTAGCGGGGTCTCCTACAATGAGCAGTTCTTC
>TRBJ2-2|TRBV25-1|.|medium-sized
CASSGTPRGTGELFF
TGTGCCAGCAGTGGGACACCCAGGGGCACCGGGGAGCTGTTTTTT
>TRBJ2-2|TRBV4-2|.|many
CASSRDAGYPGELFF
TGTGCCAGCAGCCGAGACGCGGGTTACCCCGGGGAGCTGTTTTTT
>TRBJ1-2|TRBV11-2|.|medium-sized
CASSSDTFYGYTF
TGTGCCAGCAGCTCGGACACCTTCTATGGCTACACCTTC
>TRBJ2-3|TRBV6-1|.|many
CASSDWGPPVSQYF
TGTGCCAGCAGTGACTGGGGACCCCCCGTTTCGCAGTATTTT
>TRBJ1-5|TRBV6-1|TRBD1|medium-sized
CASSGSVTGAPFSNQPQHF
TGTGCCAGCAGTGGTTCGGTGACAGGGGCCCCCTTTAGCAATCAGCCCCAGCATTTT
>TRBJ1-6|TRBV27|.|many
CASRPGTYNSPLHF
TGTGCCAGCAGGCCGGGTACCTATAACTCACCCCTCCACTTT
>TRBJ2-1|TRBV5-1|TRBD2|medium-sized
CASSPQTGLDYEQFF
TGCGCCAGCAGCCCGCAAACGGGACTAGACTATGAGCAGTTCTTC
>TRBJ1-2|TRBV9|.|medium-sized
CASSVGWSSGNGYTF
TGTGCCAGCAGCGTAGGGTGGTCGTCAGGGAATGGCTACACCTTC
>TRBJ2-1|TRBV9|TRBD1|many
CASSVEVGGWYNEQFF
TGTGCCAGCAGCGTAGAAGTAGGGGGCTGGTACAATGAGCAGTTCTTC
>TRBJ1-6|TRBV9|.|many
CASSPLHF
TGTGCCAGTTCACCCCTCCACTTT
>TRBJ1-6|TRBV28|.|medium-sized
CASSFLVTGRAYNSPLHF
TGTGCCAGCAGTTTTCTCGTCACAGGAAGGGCCTATAATTCACCCCTCCACTTT
>TRBJ1-2|TRBV2|.|medium-sized
CASSETVYGYTF
TGTGCCAGCAGTGAAACAGTCTATGGCTACACCTTC
>TRBJ1-1|TRBV6-4|.|many
CASSDSDWGRTGTEAFF
TGTGCCAGCAGTGACTCGGATTGGGGCAGAACGGGCACTGAAGCTTTCTTT
>TRBJ2-3|TRBV20-1|TRBD2|many
CSARDRASGGRTGTDTQYF
TGCAGTGCTAGAGATCGGGCTAGCGGGGGCCGTACCGGCACAGATACGCAGTATTTT
>TRBJ2-7|TRBV5-1|.|.
CASSLALTTYEQYF
TGCGCCAGCAGCTTGGCTCTTACGACCTACGAGCAGTACTTC
>TRBJ1-6|TRBV20-1|TRBD1|many
CSAFSGTGASSYNSPLHF
TGCAGTGCCTTCTCCGGGACAGGGGCCAGCTCCTATAATTCACCCCTCCACTTT
>TRBJ2-3|TRBV28|TRBD2|many
CASSTSGRGTQYF
TGTGCCAGCAGTACTAGCGGGAGGGGGACGCAGTATTTT
>TRBJ2-4|TRBV12-3/TRBV12-4|TRBD2|many
CASTLLLGGMDIQYF
TGTGCCAGCACTCTCCTCCTGGGGGGGATGGACATTCAGTACTTC
>TRBJ1-2|TRBV2|.|many
CASRAGVGDYGYTF
TGTGCCAGCAGGGCAGGGGTAGGCGACTATGGCTACACCTTC
>TRBJ2-1|TRBV6-2/TRBV6-3|.|many
CASSRQATSSYNEQFF
TGTGCCAGCAGTAGACAGGCCACAAGCTCCTACAATGAGCAGTTCTTC
>TRBJ2-3|TRBV12-3/TRBV12-4|.|.
CASSSGNTDTQYF
TGTGCCAGCAGTTCAGGAAACACAGATACGCAGTATTTT
>TRBJ2-3|TRBV12-3/TRBV12-4|.|.
CASSLGQESSTDTQYF
TGTGCCAGCAGTTTGGGGCAGGAATCTAGCACAGATACGCAGTATTTT
>TRBJ2-2|TRBV10-3|.|many
CAISEKTWELFF
TGTGCCATCAGTGAGAAAACATGGGAGCTGTTTTTT
>TRBJ2-1|TRBV29-1|.|.
CSGQSNEQFF
TGCAGCGGACAGTCTAATGAGCAGTTCTTC
>TRBJ2-5|TRBV29-1|.|.
CSVGGQLTLETQYF
TGCAGCGTTGGAGGGCAGCTAACGCTAGAGACCCAGTACTTC
>TRBJ2-2|TRBV7-9|TRBD1|.
CAMTGQGNTGELFF
TGTGCCATGACGGGACAGGGAAACACCGGGGAGCTGTTTTTT
>TRBJ2-1|TRBV7-3|.|.
CASSLTPGPYSEQFF
TGTGCCAGCAGCTTAACCCCGGGTCCGTATAGTGAGCAGTTCTTC
>TRBJ2-1|TRBV7-8|TRBD2|medium-sized
CASRFLAGGYNEQFF
TGTGCCAGCAGATTCTTAGCGGGGGGGTACAATGAGCAGTTCTTC
>TRBJ2-1|TRBV6-5|TRBD1|medium-sized
CASSRQGFYNEQFF
TGTGCCAGCAGTAGACAGGGGTTTTACAATGAGCAGTTCTTC
>TRBJ2-2|TRBV6-4|.|medium-sized
CASSESEEAGELFF
TGTGCCAGCAGTGAAAGTGAGGAAGCCGGGGAGCTGTTTTTT
>TRBJ2-5|TRBV10-3|.|many
CAISEAGIQETQYF
TGTGCCATCAGTGAGGCTGGAATACAAGAGACCCAGTACTTC
>TRBJ1-6|TRBV4-1|.|many
CASSQLLGTSSYNSPLHF
TGCGCCAGCAGCCAACTCCTCGGGACGAGCTCCTATAATTCACCCCTCCACTTT
>TRBJ2-1|TRBV24-1|TRBD2|many
CATSADPGLAGFAYNEQFF
TGTGCCACCAGTGCAGACCCGGGACTAGCGGGTTTCGCCTACAATGAGCAGTTCTTC
>TRBJ1-5|TRBV6-2/TRBV6-3|.|many
CASSYRQNNQPQHF
TGTGCCAGCAGTTACCGACAGAACAATCAGCCCCAGCATTTT
>TRBJ2-3|TRBV4-2|.|medium-sized
CASSIEGLDTDTQYF
TGTGCCAGCAGCATCGAGGGGTTGGACACAGATACGCAGTATTTT
>TRBJ2-1|TRBV20-1|.|many
CSASYGIRGNEQFF
TGCAGTGCTAGTTATGGAATACGAGGCAATGAGCAGTTCTTC
>TRBJ2-7|TRBV29-1|.|medium-sized
CSVGTGTYEQYF
TGCAGCGTGGGAACAGGGACCTACGAGCAGTACTTC
>TRBJ2-1|TRBV6-2/TRBV6-3|.|medium-sized
CASSYERNNEQFF
TGTGCCAGCAGTTATGAGCGTAACAATGAGCAGTTCTTC
>TRBJ2-1|TRBV14|.|medium-sized
CASSQDLVYNEQFF
TGTGCCAGCAGCCAAGATCTTGTCTACAATGAGCAGTTCTTC
>TRBJ1-1|TRBV5-5|.|medium-sized
CASTSAGRTMNTEAFF
TGTGCCAGCACCTCAGCGGGACGTACAATGAACACTGAAGCTTTCTTT
>TRBJ2-5|TRBV28|.|many
CASSLESETQYF
TGTGCCAGCAGTTTAGAGAGCGAGACCCAGTACTTC